One sample yielded the 2 T cell receptor beta chains listed below, sequenced in a study of OX40 agonist ivuxolimab in advanced cancers. Here immunoSEQ multiplex PCR was the method, and the copy in TCRdb shows in-frame clones only, minus some. The table lists 85,000 to 90,000 clones, approximately 85% of them singletons. The material was CD4+ or CD8+ T cells sorted from blood, obtained in a trial of the OX40 agonist ivuxolimab. These receptors originate from an adult with an advanced solid tumor such as melanoma, head and neck, liver or kidney cancer.

The rearrangement joins TRBV6-5 to TRBJ2-7, with D perhaps TRBD1 (6 bases). V lost 0 bases and J lost 3, with 12 bases in between. The length of the CDR3 is 15 residues. CDR1 and CDR2 from the germline V gene are MNHEY and SVGAGI. CDR3 loop: CASSYSQGQSYEQYF. The DNA for the CDR3 is TGTGCCAGCAGTTACTCGCAGGGGCAAAGCTACGAGCAGTACTTC.

The gene calls are TRBV27 and TRBJ2-1; D perhaps matches TRBD1 (5 bases). The germline CDR1 and CDR2 sequences are MNHEY and SMNVEV (reference sequence). Trimming removed 2 bases from V and 5 bases from J, with 16 bases in between. The CDR3 has 16 amino acids. DNA for the CDR3: TGTGCCAGCAGTTTAAGATCGTCAGGGCTCGACAATGAGCAGTTCTTC. Amino acids: CASSLRSSGLDNEQFF.